Here is one TCR beta chain with its context. Produced via immunoSEQ multiplex PCR; TCRdb's table is partial and in-frame only. The data contain 150,000 to 200,000 clones, approximately 86% of them seen just once; the ten biggest clones take up around 7%. This record comes from a study of blood T cell repertoires in COVID-19. Study background: PBMCs, B-cell-depleted T cells, or T cells provided the cDNA or gDNA that made up the material.

CDR1 is SGHTA, CDR2 FQGTGA, per germline. With V trimmed by 4 bases and J by 4 bases, 4 bases remained unmatched. CDR3 length: 14 residues. Seattle enrolled patients during active infection and tracked them longitudinally. Specimen: peripheral blood. V gene TRBV7-3 combines with J gene TRBJ2-3; 8 bases fit TRBD2. This TCR derives from a woman aged 40 to 50 with COVID-19, enrolled during active disease. CDR3 in DNA: TGTGCCAGCAGCTATGGACTAGCAGCAGATACGCAGTATTTT. This gives the protein CASSYGLAADTQYF.